This T cell receptor (beta chain) was sequenced during a study of vaccination and CD4 T cells after COVID-19. Study conclusions and caveats: Among those convalescent, a median roughly 89% of reactive clones emerged solely post-vaccination.

Cultured CD4+ T-cell DNA underwent Oncomine TCR Beta short-read sequencing. TCRdb reprocessed the PCR reads via MiXCR and lists one record per CDR3 protein. The sample lists approximately 4,600 distinct CDR3 sequences; approximately 45% were seen once. Trimming stripped 2 bases from V and 2 bases from J, with 15 bases between. Germline V gene sequence: CDR1 MNHEY, CDR2 SVGEGT. This CDR3 has 16 residues. This clonotype was observed a single time. Its antigen is currently unknown. Treatment meaning: roughly 11-day PBMC culture with coronavirus spike peptide pools or control peptides (ViraFEST assay). US Alpha, Beta and Delta variants postdated the positive PCR dates, which ran from March to December 2020.

The chain recombines TRBV6-2 or TRBV6-3 with TRBJ1-2, with a weak D call TRBD1 (5 bases). The receptor's source is a human donor who had recovered from COVID-19. Sample: CD4+ T cells from blood, cultured in vitro. The CDR3 DNA is TGTGCCAGCAGTTACATCGGGGCGAACCAGAACTATGGCTACACCTTC. It specifies CASSYIGANQNYGYTF.